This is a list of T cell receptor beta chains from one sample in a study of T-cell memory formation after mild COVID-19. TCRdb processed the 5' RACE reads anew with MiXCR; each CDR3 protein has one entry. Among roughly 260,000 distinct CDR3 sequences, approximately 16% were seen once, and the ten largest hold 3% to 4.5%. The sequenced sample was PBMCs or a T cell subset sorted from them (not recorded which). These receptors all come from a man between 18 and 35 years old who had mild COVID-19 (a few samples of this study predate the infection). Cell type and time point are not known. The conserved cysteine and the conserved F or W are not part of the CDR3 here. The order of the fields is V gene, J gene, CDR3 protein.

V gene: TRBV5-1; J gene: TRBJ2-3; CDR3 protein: ASSFQPALSTDTQY
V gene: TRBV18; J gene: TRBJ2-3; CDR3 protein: ASSPPTSGDTQY
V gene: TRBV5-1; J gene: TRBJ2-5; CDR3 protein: ASSSSPASYQETQY
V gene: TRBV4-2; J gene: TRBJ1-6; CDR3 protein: ASSKIDRGHSYNSPLH
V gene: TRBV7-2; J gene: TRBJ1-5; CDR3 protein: ASRTGGGNQPQH
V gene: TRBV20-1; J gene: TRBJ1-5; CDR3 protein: SAGQGSGNQPQH
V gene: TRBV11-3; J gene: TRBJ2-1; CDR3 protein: ASSLSQSGGQGEQF
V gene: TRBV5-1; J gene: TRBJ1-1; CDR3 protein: ASSRGTGATMNTEAF
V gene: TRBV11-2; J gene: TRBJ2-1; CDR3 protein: ASSSTEAYYNEQF
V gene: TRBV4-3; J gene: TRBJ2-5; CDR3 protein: ASSQDLHQETQY
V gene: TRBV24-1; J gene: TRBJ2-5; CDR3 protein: ATSRKETQY
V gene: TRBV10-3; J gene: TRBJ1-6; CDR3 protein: AISDRGNSPLH
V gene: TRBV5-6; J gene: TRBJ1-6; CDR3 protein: ASSLDGGYNSPLH
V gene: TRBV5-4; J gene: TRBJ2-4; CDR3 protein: ASTPGAKNIQY
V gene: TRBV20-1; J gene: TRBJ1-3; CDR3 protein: SARVTTGAGNTIY
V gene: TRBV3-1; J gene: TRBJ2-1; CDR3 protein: ASSQDFPGGVREQF
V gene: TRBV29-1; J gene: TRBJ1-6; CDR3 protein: SVRTGNSPLH
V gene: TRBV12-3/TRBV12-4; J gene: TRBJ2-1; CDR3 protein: ASSRRGVEGNEQF
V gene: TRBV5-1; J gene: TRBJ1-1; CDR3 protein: ASSFSLMNTEAF
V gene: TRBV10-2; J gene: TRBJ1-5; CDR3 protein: ASSGQGHNQPQH
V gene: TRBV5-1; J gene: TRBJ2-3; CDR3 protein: ASSGLGTDTQY
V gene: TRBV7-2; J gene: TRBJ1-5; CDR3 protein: ASSYRGNQPQH
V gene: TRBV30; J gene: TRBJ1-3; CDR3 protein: AWSVASGNTIY
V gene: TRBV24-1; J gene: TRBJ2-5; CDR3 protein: ATSDYGTEQETQY
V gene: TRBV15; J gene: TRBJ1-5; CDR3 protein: ATSRVTGFSNQPQH
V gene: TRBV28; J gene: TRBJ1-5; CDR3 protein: ASSPWDQPQH
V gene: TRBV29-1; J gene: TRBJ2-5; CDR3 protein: SVGGLETQY
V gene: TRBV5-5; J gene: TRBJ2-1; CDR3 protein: ASSLDGDSYNEQF
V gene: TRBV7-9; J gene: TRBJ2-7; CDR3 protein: ASSLNPHEQY
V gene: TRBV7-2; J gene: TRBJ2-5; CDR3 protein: ASSLARGAGETQY
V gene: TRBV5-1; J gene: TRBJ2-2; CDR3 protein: ASKIDTGELF
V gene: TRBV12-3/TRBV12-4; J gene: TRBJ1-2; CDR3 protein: ASRNRRFRGYT
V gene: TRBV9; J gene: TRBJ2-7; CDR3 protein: ASSAETGGVYEQY
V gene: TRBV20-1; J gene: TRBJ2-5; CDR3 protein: SASGLQDLRETQY
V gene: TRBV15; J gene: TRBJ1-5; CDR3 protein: ATSRGLHGQPQH
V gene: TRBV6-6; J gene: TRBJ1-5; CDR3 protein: ASSYPGDRGPEGQPQH
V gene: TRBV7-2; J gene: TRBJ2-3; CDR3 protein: ASSLTGRSDTQY
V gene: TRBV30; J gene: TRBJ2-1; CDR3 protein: AWTAGAYNEQF
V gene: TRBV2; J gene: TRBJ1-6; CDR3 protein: ASSEGRGRSPLH
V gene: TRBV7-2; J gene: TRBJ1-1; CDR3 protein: ASGYNRDSYGAEAF
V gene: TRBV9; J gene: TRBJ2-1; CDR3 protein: ASARGDSSYNEQF
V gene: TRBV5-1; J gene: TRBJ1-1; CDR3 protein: ASRPELGANTEAF
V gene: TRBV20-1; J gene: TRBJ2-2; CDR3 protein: SARQYGELF
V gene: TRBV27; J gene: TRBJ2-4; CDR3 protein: ASSPLRQYKNIQY
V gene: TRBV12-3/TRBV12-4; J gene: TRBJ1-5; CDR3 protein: ASSPSPGVYSNQPQH
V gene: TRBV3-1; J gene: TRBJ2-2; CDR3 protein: ASSGLLVTGELF
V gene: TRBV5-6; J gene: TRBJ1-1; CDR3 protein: ASSLGGFEAF
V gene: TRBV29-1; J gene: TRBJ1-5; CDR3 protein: SGTPPGQTQPQH
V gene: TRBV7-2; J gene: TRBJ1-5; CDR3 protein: ASSRQGGAGQPQH
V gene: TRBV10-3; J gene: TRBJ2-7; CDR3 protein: AISDSGGYEQY
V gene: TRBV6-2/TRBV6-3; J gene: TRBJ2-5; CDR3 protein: ASSALAGVGKETQY
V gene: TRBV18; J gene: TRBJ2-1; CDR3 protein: ASSATSGVKQF
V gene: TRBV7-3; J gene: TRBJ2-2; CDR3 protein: ASSLTGTVSTGELF
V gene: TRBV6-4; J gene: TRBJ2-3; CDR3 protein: ASSDYVGAGDTQY
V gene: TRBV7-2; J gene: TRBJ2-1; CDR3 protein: ASSLGATVNEQF
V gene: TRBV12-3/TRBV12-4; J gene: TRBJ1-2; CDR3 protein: ASSLGSAEANGYT
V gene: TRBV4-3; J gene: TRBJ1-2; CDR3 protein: ASSQEKGPYGYT
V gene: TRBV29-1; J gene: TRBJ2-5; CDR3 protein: SARQGAQETQY
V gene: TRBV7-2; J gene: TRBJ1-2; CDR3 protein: ASSLAGQDGYT